This T cell receptor (beta chain) was captured in a study of cytomegalovirus exposure and HLA in healthy donors. Trimming took 2 bases from V and 1 from J, leaving 9 bases between them. The germline V gene encodes CDR1 MNHEY and CDR2 SVGAGI. This CDR3 has 15 amino acids. PCR involved 60 Vbeta and 13 Jbeta primers. Profiling relied on immunoSEQ multiplex PCR, and the TCRdb table lists in-frame clones only, not all of them. The table lists some 130,000 clones, about 74% of them singletons. This TCR was sampled from a man aged 30 to 39 in good health and CMV-seronegative. Specimen: PBMCs. The V call is TRBV6-5, the J call TRBJ2-1, with D possibly TRBD1 on 6 matching bases. CDR3 amino acids: CASSYGGLSYNEQFF. DNA of the CDR3: TGTGCCAGCAGTTACGGGGGCTTATCCTACAATGAGCAGTTCTTC.